This is a list of T cell receptor beta chains from one sample in a study of cytomegalovirus exposure and HLA in healthy donors. Assay: immunoSEQ multiplex PCR; the TCRdb copy retains only in-frame clones and omits some. The table has around 84,000 clones, roughly 80% seen once. Sequenced: PBMCs. These receptors were taken from a human donor in good health. CDR3s include the opening cysteine and the closing phenylalanine or tryptophan. A D gene is named only where the DNA matches it firmly. Clone size is not always given. Where it is, it says once, few, many or a class for expanded clones.

j_call: TRBJ2-7
v_call: TRBV4-1
clone_size: -
d_call: -
cdr3_nt: TGCGCCAGCAGCCTCGAAAGGGGGTACGAGCAGTACTTC
cdr3_aa: CASSLERGYEQYF

j_call: TRBJ2-5
v_call: TRBV5-6
clone_size: once
d_call: -
cdr3_nt: TGTGCCAGCAGCTTCACGAGGGGGTTTAGAGAGACCCAGTACTTC
cdr3_aa: CASSFTRGFRETQYF

j_call: TRBJ1-4
v_call: TRBV7-6
clone_size: -
d_call: -
cdr3_nt: TGTGCCAGCAGCCTTTCCGAGGTTACCAATGAAAAACTGTTTTTT
cdr3_aa: CASSLSEVTNEKLFF

j_call: TRBJ1-2
v_call: TRBV30
clone_size: -
d_call: -
cdr3_nt: TGTGCCTGGAGTCCCTATACAGGGTATCTTGGCTACACCTTC
cdr3_aa: CAWSPYTGYLGYTF

j_call: TRBJ1-1
v_call: TRBV7-9
clone_size: -
d_call: TRBD1
cdr3_nt: TGTGCCAGCAGTACGCAGGGGGACACTGAAGCTTTCTTT
cdr3_aa: CASSTQGDTEAFF

j_call: TRBJ2-1
v_call: TRBV6-5
clone_size: few
d_call: TRBD1
cdr3_nt: TGTGCCAGCAGTTACTCTCGGACAGGGGGGCGGTTGGAGCAGTTCTTC
cdr3_aa: CASSYSRTGGRLEQFF

j_call: TRBJ1-4
v_call: TRBV19
clone_size: -
d_call: -
cdr3_nt: TGTGCCAGTAGTATAAGGGGCCGGGGGGCAACTAATGAAAAACTGTTTTTT
cdr3_aa: CASSIRGRGATNEKLFF

j_call: TRBJ1-4
v_call: TRBV2
clone_size: -
d_call: TRBD1
cdr3_nt: TGTGCCAGCAGTGAAGCGTTCCGGTCAGGGGGTAATGAAAAACTGTTTTTT
cdr3_aa: CASSEAFRSGGNEKLFF

j_call: TRBJ2-7
v_call: TRBV12-5
clone_size: -
d_call: -
cdr3_nt: TGTGCTAGTGGTTCCCCGGAGAGTTACGAGCAGTACTTC
cdr3_aa: CASGSPESYEQYF

j_call: TRBJ1-1
v_call: TRBV7-2
clone_size: -
d_call: -
cdr3_nt: TGTGCCAGCAGCTTTAAAATTGAAGCTTTCTTT
cdr3_aa: CASSFKIEAFF

j_call: TRBJ2-1
v_call: TRBV10-3
clone_size: -
d_call: -
cdr3_nt: TGTGCCATCACCCCAGCGGGCGGTTACAATGAGCAGTTCTTC
cdr3_aa: CAITPAGGYNEQFF

j_call: TRBJ2-3
v_call: TRBV15
clone_size: -
d_call: -
cdr3_nt: TGTGCCACCAGCAGACTAGCGTACACAGATACGCAGTATTTT
cdr3_aa: CATSRLAYTDTQYF

j_call: TRBJ2-3
v_call: TRBV2
clone_size: -
d_call: -
cdr3_nt: TGTGCCAGCAGGGGGGGTTCCACAGATACGCAGTATTTT
cdr3_aa: CASRGGSTDTQYF

j_call: TRBJ1-1
v_call: TRBV5-4
clone_size: -
d_call: -
cdr3_nt: TGTGCCAGCAGCTTGGAGCTGGGAGGAACTGAAGCTTTCTTT
cdr3_aa: CASSLELGGTEAFF

j_call: TRBJ2-7
v_call: TRBV5-6
clone_size: -
d_call: TRBD2
cdr3_nt: TGTGCCAGCAGCCGCCAGCGGGGGGCGACACTAAGGAGCTCCTACGAGCAGTACTTC
cdr3_aa: CASSRQRGATLRSSYEQYF

j_call: TRBJ2-1
v_call: TRBV6-5
clone_size: -
d_call: -
cdr3_nt: TGTGCCAGCAGTCACTTTCCTCCGGGTCTACAGTTCTTC
cdr3_aa: CASSHFPPGLQFF

j_call: TRBJ2-1
v_call: TRBV5-4
clone_size: once
d_call: TRBD1
cdr3_nt: TGTGCCAGCAGCTTGCCCGGGACAGGCGGGTTGAATGAGCAGTTCTTC
cdr3_aa: CASSLPGTGGLNEQFF

j_call: TRBJ2-2
v_call: TRBV30
clone_size: -
d_call: TRBD1
cdr3_nt: TGTGCCTGGAGCCCCCGGTTGAGACAGGGTAACACCGGGGAGCTGTTTTTT
cdr3_aa: CAWSPRLRQGNTGELFF

j_call: TRBJ1-6
v_call: TRBV14
clone_size: -
d_call: -
cdr3_nt: TGTGCCAGCAGCCAAGAGCCGCGTGTCTCCTATAATTCACCCCTCCACTTT
cdr3_aa: CASSQEPRVSYNSPLHF

j_call: TRBJ2-7
v_call: TRBV11-3
clone_size: -
d_call: TRBD1
cdr3_nt: TGTGCCAGCAGTCGGGACAGCTCCTACGAGCAGTACTTC
cdr3_aa: CASSRDSSYEQYF

j_call: TRBJ2-3
v_call: TRBV4-3
clone_size: -
d_call: -
cdr3_nt: TGCGCCAGCAGCCAAGATCTCCCTAGCGGCACAGATACGCAGTATTTT
cdr3_aa: CASSQDLPSGTDTQYF

j_call: TRBJ1-2
v_call: TRBV9
clone_size: -
d_call: -
cdr3_nt: TGTGCCAGCAGCGCCGAAGCGGTGGGGGGGATGTATGGCTACACCTTC
cdr3_aa: CASSAEAVGGMYGYTF

j_call: TRBJ1-1
v_call: TRBV27
clone_size: -
d_call: TRBD1
cdr3_nt: TGTGCCAGCAGTCCCCGGGACAGGAACACTGAAGCTTTCTTT
cdr3_aa: CASSPRDRNTEAFF

j_call: TRBJ1-1
v_call: TRBV5-1
clone_size: -
d_call: -
cdr3_nt: TGCGCCAGCAGCTACCCTGGGGGGGTGGGCACTGAAGCTTTCTTT
cdr3_aa: CASSYPGGVGTEAFF

j_call: TRBJ2-7
v_call: TRBV5-4
clone_size: hyperexpanded
d_call: TRBD1
cdr3_nt: TGTGCCAGCAGCAGCAGGGGACAGGGGCGCTACGAGCAGTACTTC
cdr3_aa: CASSSRGQGRYEQYF

j_call: TRBJ2-1
v_call: TRBV13
clone_size: -
d_call: TRBD1
cdr3_nt: TGTGCCAGCAGCAACTCCTTCCCGGGACAGGGAAACAATGAGCAGTTCTTC
cdr3_aa: CASSNSFPGQGNNEQFF

j_call: TRBJ2-7
v_call: TRBV9
clone_size: -
d_call: -
cdr3_nt: TGTGCCAGCAGCCCAGGGGCGAATGCAACCTCCTACGAGCAGTACTTC
cdr3_aa: CASSPGANATSYEQYF

j_call: TRBJ1-1
v_call: TRBV9
clone_size: -
d_call: -
cdr3_nt: TGTGCCAGCAGCGAGGGACCGGGACACCCCCTGAACACTGAAGCTTTCTTT
cdr3_aa: CASSEGPGHPLNTEAFF

j_call: TRBJ1-1
v_call: TRBV5-4
clone_size: -
d_call: -
cdr3_nt: TGTGCCAGCAGCCCAAACCCGGACAGCAACACTGAAGCTTTCTTT
cdr3_aa: CASSPNPDSNTEAFF

j_call: TRBJ2-3
v_call: TRBV9
clone_size: -
d_call: TRBD2
cdr3_nt: TGTGCCAGCAGCTGGGGACTAGGGTCGACAGATACGCAGTATTTT
cdr3_aa: CASSWGLGSTDTQYF

j_call: TRBJ2-1
v_call: TRBV19
clone_size: -
d_call: -
cdr3_nt: TGTGCCAGTAGAACTAGCAGTGAGCAGTTCTTC
cdr3_aa: CASRTSSEQFF

j_call: TRBJ2-5
v_call: TRBV7-9
clone_size: -
d_call: TRBD2
cdr3_nt: TGTGCCAGCAGCCCACCACTAGCGGGGGATCAAGAGACCCAGTACTTC
cdr3_aa: CASSPPLAGDQETQYF

j_call: TRBJ2-7
v_call: TRBV5-6
clone_size: -
d_call: -
cdr3_nt: TGTGCCAGCAGCATCCTCAGGGCCCACGAGCAGTACTTC
cdr3_aa: CASSILRAHEQYF

j_call: TRBJ1-3
v_call: TRBV6-5
clone_size: few
d_call: TRBD1
cdr3_nt: TGTGCCAGCAGTTCCCGACAGGGGAGCTCTGGAAACACCATATATTTT
cdr3_aa: CASSSRQGSSGNTIYF

j_call: TRBJ2-5
v_call: TRBV11-2
clone_size: -
d_call: TRBD2
cdr3_nt: TGTGCCAGCAGCGGATTCGGGACTAGCGGGGAAGAGACCCAGTACTTC
cdr3_aa: CASSGFGTSGEETQYF

j_call: TRBJ2-7
v_call: TRBV18
clone_size: -
d_call: TRBD1
cdr3_nt: TGTGCCAGCTCGCAGCAAAAAACAGGGGGAGGCAACGAGCAGTACTTC
cdr3_aa: CASSQQKTGGGNEQYF

j_call: TRBJ1-5
v_call: TRBV6-1
clone_size: -
d_call: TRBD1
cdr3_nt: TGTGCCAGCAGTGAGGTCCCCGGCAGGGGGATCAATCAGCCCCAGCATTTT
cdr3_aa: CASSEVPGRGINQPQHF

j_call: TRBJ1-2
v_call: TRBV2
clone_size: -
d_call: TRBD1
cdr3_nt: TGTGCCAGCAGTGAAGGGACAGGTGGCTACACCTTC
cdr3_aa: CASSEGTGGYTF

j_call: TRBJ1-1
v_call: TRBV10-1
clone_size: -
d_call: -
cdr3_nt: TGCGCCAGCAGTGACGGCACTGAAGCTTTCTTT
cdr3_aa: CASSDGTEAFF

j_call: TRBJ2-7
v_call: TRBV6-1
clone_size: -
d_call: TRBD2
cdr3_nt: TGTGCCAGCAGTGGAACAGCGGGGGTTTCCTACGAGCAGTACTTC
cdr3_aa: CASSGTAGVSYEQYF

j_call: TRBJ2-7
v_call: TRBV5-6
clone_size: -
d_call: -
cdr3_nt: TGTGCCAGCAGCTCCGCCCAGGGCTACGAGCAGTACTTC
cdr3_aa: CASSSAQGYEQYF

j_call: TRBJ1-2
v_call: TRBV5-8
clone_size: -
d_call: TRBD1
cdr3_nt: TGTGCCAGCATCGCGGACCCGACAGGGGGCGCCGGGGGCTACACCTTC
cdr3_aa: CASIADPTGGAGGYTF

j_call: TRBJ2-2
v_call: TRBV5-1
clone_size: few
d_call: TRBD2
cdr3_nt: TGCGCCAGCAGCACTAGCGCCGGGGAGCTGTTTTTT
cdr3_aa: CASSTSAGELFF

j_call: TRBJ2-7
v_call: TRBV6-1
clone_size: -
d_call: TRBD2
cdr3_nt: TGTGCCAGCAGTGAAGCAGGAGGGGGGCTCGGGGGGGCTTTCTACGAGCAGTACTTC
cdr3_aa: CASSEAGGGLGGAFYEQYF